Listed below are T cell receptor beta chains from one sample, sequenced in a study of a mutant IDH1 vaccine in newly diagnosed glioma. TCRdb's copy holds only in-frame clones and misses some; the assay was immunoSEQ multiplex PCR. The sample includes 65,000 to 70,000 clones, more than 70% seen only once; the top ten take approximately 4.5%. The sample was peripheral blood mononuclear cells (PBMCs), taken from a glioma patient treated with radiotherapy, temozolomide or both. These receptors came from a woman aged 18-35 years with glioma. Some clones in this sample may be carry-over from other donors' samples. The CDR3 runs from the conserved cysteine through the conserved F or W. The order of the fields is V gene, J gene, clone size, D gene, CDR3 DNA, CDR3 protein. A D gene is named only where the DNA matches it firmly. Clone size is stated in some rows and not others, as once, few, many or a class when expanded.

v_gene: TRBV29-1; j_gene: TRBJ1-2; abundance: .; d_gene: TRBD1; CDR3nt: TGCAGCGTTCCCGGGACAGGGGTCTATGGCTACACCTTC; CDR3aa: CSVPGTGVYGYTF
v_gene: TRBV11-3; j_gene: TRBJ2-5; abundance: .; d_gene: .; CDR3nt: TGTGCCAGCAGCTGGGAAGGGGCCCAGTACTTC; CDR3aa: CASSWEGAQYF
v_gene: TRBV5-1; j_gene: TRBJ1-2; abundance: once; d_gene: TRBD1; CDR3nt: TGCGCCAGCAGCTTGGGTCAGGGGGACTATGGCTACACCTTC; CDR3aa: CASSLGQGDYGYTF
v_gene: TRBV13; j_gene: TRBJ1-1; abundance: .; d_gene: TRBD1; CDR3nt: TGTGCCAGCAGCCCCACCGGGACAGGGCGGTCTGAAGCTTTCTTT; CDR3aa: CASSPTGTGRSEAFF
v_gene: TRBV12-5; j_gene: TRBJ1-5; abundance: .; d_gene: .; CDR3nt: TGTGCTAGTGGTTTCGGGAGCAATCAGCCCCAGCATTTT; CDR3aa: CASGFGSNQPQHF
v_gene: TRBV2; j_gene: TRBJ2-1; abundance: .; d_gene: TRBD2; CDR3nt: TGTGCCAGCAGATTAGCGGGAGGGTACAATGAGCAGTTCTTC; CDR3aa: CASRLAGGYNEQFF
v_gene: TRBV6-1; j_gene: TRBJ1-2; abundance: .; d_gene: .; CDR3nt: TGTGCCAGCAGTGAAGCACAGGGCTTCGATGGCTACACCTTC; CDR3aa: CASSEAQGFDGYTF
v_gene: TRBV2; j_gene: TRBJ1-4; abundance: .; d_gene: .; CDR3nt: TGTGCCAGCAGTGAAACAGGCTCAATGGTTGAAAAACTGTTTTTT; CDR3aa: CASSETGSMVEKLFF
v_gene: TRBV19; j_gene: TRBJ1-3; abundance: .; d_gene: .; CDR3nt: TGTGCCAGTAGTATGTACGCAAACTCTGGAAACACCATATATTTT; CDR3aa: CASSMYANSGNTIYF
v_gene: TRBV4-2; j_gene: TRBJ2-1; abundance: .; d_gene: .; CDR3nt: TGTGCCAGCAGCCAAGATCCTGGTAGCGGTCCTTCAATTTACAATGAGCAGTTCTTC; CDR3aa: CASSQDPGSGPSIYNEQFF
v_gene: TRBV6-1; j_gene: TRBJ1-3; abundance: .; d_gene: TRBD1; CDR3nt: TGTGCCAGCAGGGGACAGCCGGGCTCTGGAAACACCATATATTTT; CDR3aa: CASRGQPGSGNTIYF
v_gene: TRBV6-4; j_gene: TRBJ1-2; abundance: .; d_gene: .; CDR3nt: TGTGCCAGCAGTGACGGGCAGAAACACTCCTATGGCTACACCTTC; CDR3aa: CASSDGQKHSYGYTF
v_gene: TRBV6-5; j_gene: TRBJ1-5; abundance: once; d_gene: .; CDR3nt: TGTGCCAGCAGTTACGGCGGGGCGAGGGATCAGCCCCAGCATTTT; CDR3aa: CASSYGGARDQPQHF
v_gene: TRBV6-4; j_gene: TRBJ2-2; abundance: .; d_gene: TRBD2; CDR3nt: TGTGCCAGCAGTGAAGCGGGGGGCACCGGGGAGCTGTTTTTT; CDR3aa: CASSEAGGTGELFF
v_gene: TRBV4-3; j_gene: TRBJ1-1; abundance: few; d_gene: .; CDR3nt: TGCGCCAGCAGCGGAGGGGCTAACACTGAAGCTTTCTTT; CDR3aa: CASSGGANTEAFF
v_gene: TRBV5-4; j_gene: TRBJ2-1; abundance: .; d_gene: .; CDR3nt: TGTGCCAGCAGCGTCTTCCTTAGCTCCTACAATGAGCAGTTCTTC; CDR3aa: CASSVFLSSYNEQFF
v_gene: TRBV5-1; j_gene: TRBJ2-1; abundance: .; d_gene: .; CDR3nt: TGCGCCAGCAGCTTACTAGCAAATGAGCAGTTCTTC; CDR3aa: CASSLLANEQFF
v_gene: TRBV5-1; j_gene: TRBJ2-1; abundance: .; d_gene: TRBD2; CDR3nt: TGCGCCAGCAGCCATGGGACTAGCGGGAATTACAATGAGCAGTTCTTC; CDR3aa: CASSHGTSGNYNEQFF
v_gene: TRBV10-3; j_gene: TRBJ2-3; abundance: .; d_gene: .; CDR3nt: TGTGCCATCAGTGATCTGGGGTCCTCGGGCACAGATACGCAGTATTTT; CDR3aa: CAISDLGSSGTDTQYF
v_gene: TRBV25-1; j_gene: TRBJ2-1; abundance: .; d_gene: TRBD1; CDR3nt: TGTGCCAGCAGAGGGACAGGGATGGGAAATGAGCAGTTCTTC; CDR3aa: CASRGTGMGNEQFF
v_gene: TRBV27; j_gene: TRBJ2-7; abundance: .; d_gene: .; CDR3nt: TGTGCCAGCAGTGCGAAGGCCAAGGGGGGGTACTATATGTACGAGCAGTACTTC; CDR3aa: CASSAKAKGGYYMYEQYF
v_gene: TRBV5-1; j_gene: TRBJ1-1; abundance: .; d_gene: TRBD1; CDR3nt: TGCGCCAGCAGCTCCCGACAGGGCAGCACTGAAGCTTTCTTT; CDR3aa: CASSSRQGSTEAFF
v_gene: TRBV14; j_gene: TRBJ1-1; abundance: .; d_gene: .; CDR3nt: TGTGCCAGCAGCCTTTCAGGGGTGGACACTGAAGCTTTCTTT; CDR3aa: CASSLSGVDTEAFF
v_gene: TRBV14; j_gene: TRBJ1-1; abundance: .; d_gene: .; CDR3nt: TGTGCCAGCAGCCAAGAGCGGGGGGCTGAAGCTTTCTTT; CDR3aa: CASSQERGAEAFF
v_gene: TRBV6-1; j_gene: TRBJ2-7; abundance: .; d_gene: .; CDR3nt: TGTGCCAGCAGTGATTGGAAAGAGCAGTACTTC; CDR3aa: CASSDWKEQYF
v_gene: TRBV5-5; j_gene: TRBJ1-6; abundance: .; d_gene: TRBD1; CDR3nt: TGTGCCAGCAGCTTGGGGGGACAGGGGGTTTCACCCCTCCACTTT; CDR3aa: CASSLGGQGVSPLHF
v_gene: TRBV7-9; j_gene: TRBJ1-4; abundance: .; d_gene: .; CDR3nt: TGTGCCAGCAGCTTAGGGACCGGAGCAACTAATGAAAAACTGTTTTTT; CDR3aa: CASSLGTGATNEKLFF
v_gene: TRBV4-3; j_gene: TRBJ2-7; abundance: .; d_gene: .; CDR3nt: TGCGCCAGCAGCCAAGTGGCCACCTTAGCCAACGAGCAGTACTTC; CDR3aa: CASSQVATLANEQYF
v_gene: TRBV5-6; j_gene: TRBJ1-2; abundance: .; d_gene: TRBD1; CDR3nt: TGTGCCAGCAGCTCCGGGACAGGGGGGACTAACTATGGCTACACCTTC; CDR3aa: CASSSGTGGTNYGYTF
v_gene: TRBV19; j_gene: TRBJ2-7; abundance: once; d_gene: TRBD1; CDR3nt: TGTGCCAGTAGCTGGACAGGACCCTACGAGCAGTACTTC; CDR3aa: CASSWTGPYEQYF
v_gene: TRBV6-5; j_gene: TRBJ2-7; abundance: .; d_gene: .; CDR3nt: TGTGCCAGCAGTTACAACTCATTTCGAACCCCGGGGGAGCAGTACTTC; CDR3aa: CASSYNSFRTPGEQYF
v_gene: TRBV2; j_gene: TRBJ2-2; abundance: .; d_gene: .; CDR3nt: TGTGCCAGCGTAAGGGAGGATATAGGAACGGTCGGGGAGCTGTTTTTT; CDR3aa: CASVREDIGTVGELFF
v_gene: TRBV29-1; j_gene: TRBJ2-3; abundance: .; d_gene: .; CDR3nt: TGCAGTGCGCTAGCGGATACGCAGTATTTT; CDR3aa: CSALADTQYF
v_gene: TRBV9; j_gene: TRBJ2-3; abundance: .; d_gene: TRBD2; CDR3nt: TGTGCCAGCAGCGTAGACCTAGCGGGGGGGCCCGCAGATACGCAGTATTTT; CDR3aa: CASSVDLAGGPADTQYF
v_gene: TRBV11-2; j_gene: TRBJ2-1; abundance: .; d_gene: TRBD2; CDR3nt: TGTGCCAGCAGCTTGGTAGCGGGTGTCGGGAATGAGCAGTTCTTC; CDR3aa: CASSLVAGVGNEQFF
v_gene: TRBV5-6; j_gene: TRBJ1-1; abundance: .; d_gene: .; CDR3nt: TGTGCCAGCAGCTTGGAGGCGAACACTGAAGCTTTCTTT; CDR3aa: CASSLEANTEAFF
v_gene: TRBV29-1; j_gene: TRBJ2-7; abundance: .; d_gene: .; CDR3nt: TGCAGCGTTGCACAGCGTACCTCCTACGAGCAGTACTTC; CDR3aa: CSVAQRTSYEQYF
v_gene: TRBV19; j_gene: TRBJ1-1; abundance: .; d_gene: .; CDR3nt: TGTGCCAGTAGTCATGGGGGAGCACTAGGTGAAGCTTTCTTT; CDR3aa: CASSHGGALGEAFF
v_gene: TRBV11-2; j_gene: TRBJ2-7; abundance: .; d_gene: .; CDR3nt: TGTGCCAGCAGTAACACGAGACGGATATACGAGCAGTACTTC; CDR3aa: CASSNTRRIYEQYF
v_gene: TRBV27; j_gene: TRBJ1-5; abundance: .; d_gene: .; CDR3nt: TGTGCCAGCAGTCTGACCGGGACCCACGGTCAGCCCCAGCATTTT; CDR3aa: CASSLTGTHGQPQHF
v_gene: TRBV4-3; j_gene: TRBJ1-1; abundance: .; d_gene: .; CDR3nt: TGCGCCAGCAGCCGGGCGATGAACACTGAAGCTTTCTTT; CDR3aa: CASSRAMNTEAFF
v_gene: TRBV19; j_gene: TRBJ1-5; abundance: .; d_gene: .; CDR3nt: TGTGCCAGTCAATTACGTCACGAGCCCCAGCATTTT; CDR3aa: CASQLRHEPQHF
v_gene: TRBV29-1; j_gene: TRBJ1-2; abundance: .; d_gene: TRBD1; CDR3nt: TGCAGCGCCTCGGACAGGTCGCGTGGCTACACCTTC; CDR3aa: CSASDRSRGYTF
v_gene: TRBV21-1; j_gene: TRBJ1-1; abundance: .; d_gene: .; CDR3nt: TGTGCCAGCAGCGATGGGGCGAACACTGAAGCTTTCTTT; CDR3aa: CASSDGANTEAFF
v_gene: TRBV30; j_gene: TRBJ1-1; abundance: .; d_gene: .; CDR3nt: TGTGCCTGGAGTCCAGGGATCCTCAATGAAGCTTTCTTT; CDR3aa: CAWSPGILNEAFF
v_gene: TRBV5-1; j_gene: TRBJ1-1; abundance: .; d_gene: .; CDR3nt: TGCGCCAGCAGAGAGGAGGCGGTGAACACTGAAGCTTTCTTT; CDR3aa: CASREEAVNTEAFF
v_gene: TRBV6-5; j_gene: TRBJ2-5; abundance: .; d_gene: TRBD2; CDR3nt: TGTGCCAGCAGTGAGCGGGAGGAGACCCAGTACTTC; CDR3aa: CASSEREETQYF
v_gene: TRBV7-9; j_gene: TRBJ2-7; abundance: few; d_gene: TRBD2; CDR3nt: TGTGCCAGCAGCCGCCGGGAGGGGAGTATCTACGAGCAGTACTTC; CDR3aa: CASSRREGSIYEQYF
v_gene: TRBV19; j_gene: TRBJ1-1; abundance: .; d_gene: TRBD1; CDR3nt: TGTGCCAGCACCCCAACCGACAGGGGGCACACTGAAGCTTTCTTT; CDR3aa: CASTPTDRGHTEAFF
v_gene: TRBV6-6; j_gene: TRBJ2-1; abundance: .; d_gene: .; CDR3nt: TGTGCCAGCAGCCCAGTTACGGCTGGGCACGGCAATGAGCAGTTCTTC; CDR3aa: CASSPVTAGHGNEQFF
v_gene: TRBV5-1; j_gene: TRBJ1-1; abundance: .; d_gene: TRBD1; CDR3nt: TGCGCCAGCAGCTTGGAGGTGCGGACAGGCCCCCATGTGGGCATGAACACTGAAGCTTTCTTT; CDR3aa: CASSLEVRTGPHVGMNTEAFF
v_gene: TRBV7-9; j_gene: TRBJ1-2; abundance: .; d_gene: .; CDR3nt: TGTGCCAGCAGCTTAGGAGACATTAACTATGGCTACACCTTC; CDR3aa: CASSLGDINYGYTF
v_gene: TRBV27; j_gene: TRBJ2-7; abundance: .; d_gene: .; CDR3nt: TGTGCCAGCAGCCAGCCCGACACTTCTTACGAGCAGTACTTC; CDR3aa: CASSQPDTSYEQYF
v_gene: TRBV19; j_gene: TRBJ2-7; abundance: .; d_gene: .; CDR3nt: TGTGCCAGTAATCGGGGGTACGATAGCGAGCAGTACTTC; CDR3aa: CASNRGYDSEQYF
v_gene: TRBV7-2; j_gene: TRBJ1-2; abundance: .; d_gene: TRBD1; CDR3nt: TGTGCCAGCAGTCTTGACAGGGGTGGCTACACCTTC; CDR3aa: CASSLDRGGYTF
v_gene: TRBV29-1; j_gene: TRBJ1-4; abundance: .; d_gene: TRBD1; CDR3nt: TGCAGCGTTGCCGACAGGGGGTTGGGTGAAAAACTGTTTTTT; CDR3aa: CSVADRGLGEKLFF
v_gene: TRBV5-1; j_gene: TRBJ2-3; abundance: .; d_gene: .; CDR3nt: TGCGCCAGCAGCATCGTGGGGGATCGCACAGATACGCAGTATTTT; CDR3aa: CASSIVGDRTDTQYF
v_gene: TRBV19; j_gene: TRBJ2-1; abundance: .; d_gene: TRBD2; CDR3nt: TGTGCCAGTAGACGGACTAGCGGCCTTCACTCGGATGAGCAGTTCTTC; CDR3aa: CASRRTSGLHSDEQFF
v_gene: TRBV25-1; j_gene: TRBJ2-7; abundance: .; d_gene: .; CDR3nt: TGTGCCAGCAGTGAGCCGGGCGACTCCTACGAGCAGTACTTC; CDR3aa: CASSEPGDSYEQYF